This passage covers 11 T cell receptor beta chains from one sample sequenced in a study of regulatory T cells in long-lasting Graves disease. Sequencing libraries for TCR beta were prepared with iRepertoire HTBI primers and Arm-PCR of CDR3 regions. TCRdb re-analysed the multiplex PCR reads in MiXCR, keeping a single row per CDR3 protein. The data contain fewer than 650,000 distinct CDR3 sequences, 15% to 20% of them seen just once; the ten biggest clones take up more than 10%. Stated time point: newly diagnosed GD, antithyroid drugs for less than 3 months. PBMC RNA served as the TCR library source. These same data were also listed under a study on T cells in Graves' hyperthyroidism and ophthalmopathy.

This material consisted of peripheral blood mononuclear cells (PBMCs), taken at new diagnosis, from a patient treated with antithyroid drugs. The receptors were gathered from a man aged 18 to 29 with Graves disease.

With regard to this clonotype: A much larger clone differs by one base, so this may be a read error. This rearrangement joins TRBV10-3 to TRBJ2-3; weak D call: TRBD2 (5 bases). Trimming removed 5 bases at V and 0 bases at J, with 15 bases between. This CDR3 has 16 residues. CDR1 is ENHRY, CDR2 SYGVKD, per germline. The CDR3 DNA reads TGTGCCATCAGTCGCCGAGAGGGCGGAAGCACAGATACGCAGTATTTT. This gives the protein CAISRREGGSTDTQYF.

This clonotype came up a few times. The chain couples TRBV19 to TRBJ2-3, with D possibly called TRBD1 or TRBD2 (6 bases each). Germline V gene lookup returns CDR1 LNHDA and CDR2 SQIVND (reference sequence). Trimming cost V 11 bases and J 0 bases, with 12 bases left between them. CDR3 size: 13 residues. CDR3 DNA: TGTGCCCTAGGGGGGCCCAGCACAGATACGCAGTATTTT. Translation: CALGGPSTDTQYF.

This clonotype was recorded only once. Possible read error: a much larger clone is one base away. This chain links TRBV27 with TRBJ2-7, with 7 bases identical to TRBD1. The CDR3 contains 15 residues. CDR1 is MNHEY, CDR2 SMNVEV, per germline (reference sequence). The CDR3 DNA is TGTGCCAGCAACCCGACAGGGCTGCCCACCTACGAGCAGCACTTC. It is translated as CASNPTGLPTYEQHF.

This clonotype was recorded at least ten times. CDR3 protein: CSASVGGYEQYF. Written as DNA, the CDR3 is TGCAGTGCTAGTGTCGGGGGCTACGAGCAGTACTTC. The chain combines TRBV20-1 with TRBJ2-7, with a possible D match to TRBD2 (6 bases). The CDR3 runs 12 residues. CDR1 is DFQATT, CDR2 SNEGSKA, per germline (reference sequence). The germline V and J ends were trimmed by 3 bases and 3 bases, with 9 bases remaining between them.

In its sample, this clonotype was seen a few times. The chain carries TRBV27 and TRBJ1-4; TRBD1 might be the D (5 bases). CDR1 and CDR2 (germline): MNHEY, SMNVEV (reference sequence). This CDR3 comprises 14 residues. V gave up 1 base and J gave up 5 bases, with 8 bases separating them. In nucleotides, the CDR3 is TGTGCCAGCAGTTTATGGGGGTTGAATGAAAAACTGTTTTTT. It translates to CASSLWGLNEKLFF.

The sample holds many counts of this clonotype. The rearrangement joins TRBV2 to TRBJ2-7, with 9 bases matching TRBD2. J was trimmed by 7 bases and V by 5 bases; bases with no gene match: 9. The CDR3 spans 14 residues. Germline V lookup: CDR1 SNHLY, CDR2 FYNNEI. CDR3 in amino acids: CASSPGTSRLEQYF. In DNA form, the CDR3 reads TGTGCCAGCAGTCCCGGGACTAGCCGTCTGGAGCAGTACTTC.

This clonotype was recorded at least ten times. The chain joins TRBV6-2 or TRBV6-3 to TRBJ2-7, with D unresolved. Germline CDR1 MNHEY, CDR2 SVGEGT. CDR3 size: 15 residues. Trimming cost V 0 bases and J 5 bases, with 14 bases left between them. The CDR3 here is CASSYSRALGNEQYF. The CDR3, as DNA: TGTGCCAGCAGTTACTCAAGGGCCCTAGGAAACGAGCAGTACTTC.

The sample holds one count of this clonotype. A read error may be the cause here, since a much bigger clone is one base away. This CDR3 reads CASSYSSSGSEFYVQYF. CDR3 in DNA: TGTGCCAGCAGTTACTCGTCCAGCGGGAGTGAGTTTTACGTGCAGTACTTC. J is TRBJ2-7 and V is TRBV6-6; 8 positions match TRBD2. This CDR3 is built from 17 residues. Germline loops: CDR1 MNHNY, CDR2 SVGAGI (reference sequence).

This clonotype appeared many times. The J gene is TRBJ2-1, the V gene TRBV20-1; no clear D. This CDR3 is built from 11 residues. Trimming removed 0 bases at V and 5 bases at J, with 2 bases between. Germline lookup yields CDR1 DFQATT and CDR2 SNEGSKA (reference sequence). CDR3 nucleotide sequence: TGCAGTGCTAGAGATGACAATGAGCAGTTCTTC. It encodes CSARDDNEQFF.

V gene TRBV9 combines with J gene TRBJ2-7; maybe TRBD1 (5 bases). V shed 0 bases and J shed 7 bases, with 14 bases lying between them. This CDR3 is 14 amino acids long. The germline V gene has CDR1 SGDLS and CDR2 YYNGEE. The CDR3 reads CASSVGQSPWEQYF. Here the CDR3 DNA reads TGTGCCAGCAGCGTAGGACAGTCCCCCTGGGAGCAGTACTTC.

The chain is built from TRBV10-3 and TRBJ2-2; TRBD2 might be the D (6 bases). Germline CDR1 is ENHRY and CDR2 is SYGVKD. This CDR3 contains 13 residues. Between the trimmed V and J ends, which lost 6 bases and 6 bases, there was a span of 11 bases. CDR3 DNA sequence: TGTGCCATCAGCTGGAGGGCAGCCGGGGAGCTGTTTTTT. It specifies CAISWRAAGELFF.